This T cell receptor (beta chain) was documented in a study of shared clonotypes between healthy human individuals. Across the whole study: CD4 naive cells filled three plates per donor, CD4 memory three, CD8 naive two and CD8 memory one.

Findings of the study overall: Incomplete sequencing of sorted subsets was indicated by rarefaction despite large depth.

Trimming pared 5 bases from V and 5 bases from J, leaving 9 bases between. The CDR3 has 13 residues. Germline V gene data show CDR1 as MDHEN and CDR2 as SYDVKM. A note on this clone: The antigen remains undetermined.

The repertoire was sequenced with immunoSEQ multiplex PCR; TCRdb's copy has only in-frame clones and lacks some. Of some 1 million clones in the sample, under 80% are singletons; the top ten hold 1.4% to 1.5%. The receptor was derived from a young man in good health. The V and J genes are TRBV28 and TRBJ1-4; D might be TRBD1 (5 bases). Material: memory CD4+ T cells sorted from blood. Indicated subset: CD45RA-negative fraction. CDR3 DNA: TGTGCCAGCAGTCGAAACAGGAATGAAAAACTGTTTTTT. This sequence encodes CASSRNRNEKLFF.